This T cell receptor beta chain was identified during a study of cytomegalovirus exposure and HLA in healthy donors. Vbeta (60) and Jbeta (13) primers were used in the PCR. TCRdb's copy holds only in-frame clones and misses some; the assay was immunoSEQ multiplex PCR. The sample shows 77,000 or so clones, 75% of them seen only once. General study results and limits: Common viral pathogens seemed, in a later analysis, to connect with several of the most significant clusters.

Everyone who donated was a healthy bone marrow donor. Sampled while nominally healthy, donors likely had unrecorded immune exposures. On this clone: The target antigen is unknown.

This CDR3 spans 14 amino acids. CDR1 is SNHLY and CDR2 is FYNNEI in the germline V gene. V was pared by 6 bases and J by 0 bases, with 8 bases between. The sequence was collected from a woman aged 40-49 years in good health and CMV-seronegative. Sequencing was performed on PBMCs. The rearrangement joins TRBV2 to TRBJ1-4; TRBD1 is a possible D gene (6 bases). CDR3 protein: CASSRQATNEKLFF. CDR3 DNA sequence: TGTGCCAGCAGCCGACAGGCAACTAATGAAAAACTGTTTTTT.